This entry lists 31 T cell receptor beta chains sequenced from one sample in a study of blood T cell repertoires in COVID-19. Measured with immunoSEQ multiplex PCR; TCRdb has only the in-frame clones, and not every one. Among around 300,000 clones, around 90% were seen once, and the ten largest hold approximately 3%. The sequencing sample was made of PBMCs or T cells enriched from blood (not recorded which). Source of these receptors: a woman aged 50 to 60 who had recovered from COVID-19.

The V and J genes are TRBV4-3 and TRBJ2-7, with TRBD2 matching 14 bases. CDR3 size: 16 residues. Germline V gene lookup returns CDR1 LGHNA and CDR2 YSLEER. V lost 1 base, J lost 2 bases, and 1 base stayed unmatched. For the CDR3, the DNA is TGCGCCAGCAGCCAAGGACTAGCGGGAGGGACCTACGAGCAGTACTTC. Its translation is CASSQGLAGGTYEQYF.

The chain joins TRBV4-3 to TRBJ1-2, with D possibly being TRBD1 (5 bases). V gave up 0 bases and J gave up 4 bases, with 15 bases separating them. This CDR3 contains 16 residues. Germline V gene lookup returns CDR1 LGHNA and CDR2 YSLEER. CDR3 sequence reads: CASSQEPPGKGYGYTF. DNA for the CDR3: TGCGCCAGCAGCCAAGAACCCCCAGGGAAGGGCTATGGCTACACCTTC.

The rearrangement joins TRBV11-2 to TRBJ2-5; D ambiguous. Germline CDR1 reads SGHAT; CDR2 reads FQNNGV. V was pared by 3 bases and J by 1 base, with 12 bases between. The CDR3 extends over 15 amino acids. CDR3 nucleotides: TGTGCCAGCAGCTTGTTTGGAGCATTCCAAGAGACCCAGTACTTC. This translates into CASSLFGAFQETQYF.

The CDR3 region is CASGGANVLTF. The CDR3 region has the DNA TGCGCCAGCGGCGGGGCCAACGTCCTGACTTTC. The gene calls are TRBV4-3 and TRBJ2-6; D is unclear. Germline CDR1 is LGHNA and CDR2 is YSLEER. The V end was cut by 8 bases, the J end by 4 bases, with 3 bases between. The CDR3 length is 11 residues.

The chain joins TRBV14 to TRBJ1-3; unclear D gene. The CDR3 contains 16 residues. Looked up from germline, CDR1 is SGHDN and CDR2 is FVKESK. V lost 4 bases, J lost 0 bases, and 13 bases lay in between. Here the CDR3 DNA reads TGTGCCAGCAGCCTTGGGTTGACTCTCTCTGGAAACACCATATATTTT. Translated: CASSLGLTLSGNTIYF. Filled out from reference TRBV14 and TRBJ1-3, the complete variable domain reads EAGVTQFPSHSVIEKGQTVTLRCDPISGHDNLYWYRRVMGKEIKFLLHFVKESKQDESGMPNNRFLAERTGGTYSTLKVQPAELEDSGVYFCASSLGLTLSGNTIYFGEGSWLTVV.

The chain is built from TRBV5-6 and TRBJ2-7; 7 nucleotides align to TRBD1. CDR1 SGHDT and CDR2 YYEEEE come from the germline V gene. The CDR3 length is 13 residues. The ends lost 3 bases at V and 3 bases at J; junction bases unmatched: 3. For the CDR3, the DNA is TGTGCCAGCAGCTCGGGACAGAACTACGAGCAGTACTTC. Translated, it gives CASSSGQNYEQYF.

The chain carries TRBV28 and TRBJ2-7; D not resolved. In germline, CDR1 is MDHEN, CDR2 SYDVKM. V was cut by 4 bases and J by 3 bases, with 10 bases left in between. The CDR3 length is 13 residues. Written as DNA, the CDR3 is TGTGCCAGCAGTTCTATCGGAGTCTACGAGCAGTACTTC. As protein: CASSSIGVYEQYF.

The rearrangement links TRBV6-5 to TRBJ2-4; TRBD1 agrees at 11 bases. The length of the CDR3 is 13 residues. V lost 11 bases to trimming and J lost 6 bases; unmatched junction nucleotides: 6. The germline gives CDR1 MNHEY, CDR2 SVGAGI. CDR3 sequence reads: CASTGQGVNIQYF. CDR3 sequence (DNA): TGTGCCTCCACGGGACAGGGGGTAAACATTCAGTACTTC.

The chain employs TRBV6-2 or TRBV6-3 and TRBJ1-1; D is uncertain. Deletions cut 5 bases from V and 4 bases from J, with 14 bases between. In germline, CDR1 is MNHEY, CDR2 SVGEGT. The CDR3 runs 14 residues. The CDR3 DNA reads as TGTGCCAGCAGTCCCCGAGGGCAGGTCACTGAAGCTTTCTTT. Translation: CASSPRGQVTEAFF.

The chain has TRBV4-3 and TRBJ1-2, with D maybe TRBD1 (5 bases). This CDR3 region has 15 residues. From germline, CDR1 is LGHNA and CDR2 YSLEER. Deletions cut 0 bases from V and 2 bases from J, with 10 bases between. In nucleotides, the CDR3 is TGCGCCAGCAGCCAAGAGACAGCCCGGAACTATGGCTACACCTTC. Its protein is CASSQETARNYGYTF.

The rearrangement joins TRBV28 to TRBJ1-1; 9 bases are a match to TRBD1. CDR1 MDHEN and CDR2 SYDVKM come from the germline V gene. The CDR3 consists of 13 residues. V was clipped by 8 bases and J by 5 bases; unmatched bases: 6. The CDR3 is CASQQGARTEAFF. The DNA for the CDR3 is TGTGCCAGCCAACAGGGGGCGCGGACTGAAGCTTTCTTT.

A note on this clone: Within the sample, other DNA sequences also encode this same CDR3. V usage is TRBV12-3 or TRBV12-4 and J usage is TRBJ1-1, with D possibly TRBD1 on 5 matching bases. Trimming left V 6 bases short and J 1 base short, with 9 bases between. This CDR3 comprises 13 residues. CDR3 residues: CASSSDRNTEAFF. CDR3 bases: TGTGCCAGCAGCTCTGACAGGAACACTGAAGCTTTCTTT.

The chain carries TRBV6-6 and TRBJ2-5; D is uncertain. CDR1 MNHNY and CDR2 SVGAGI come from the germline V gene (reference sequence). CDR3 size: 12 residues. Trimming took off 11 bases at V and 0 bases at J, with 10 bases between the two ends. The CDR3 loop is CAARGYQETQYF. The CDR3 DNA reads as TGTGCCGCCCGAGGCTACCAAGAGACCCAGTACTTC.

The genes are TRBV18 and TRBJ2-4; no clear D gene. Germline values: CDR1 KGHSH, CDR2 LQKENI. This CDR3 contains 16 residues. V shed 2 bases and J shed 0 bases, with 11 bases lying between them. The CDR3 nucleotides are TGTGCCAGCTCACCAGACACATTCCTAGCCAAAAACATTCAGTACTTC. Residues: CASSPDTFLAKNIQYF.

Here the CDR3 reads CASSSGGLRNTEAFF. The CDR3 nucleotides are TGTGCCAGCAGCTCAGGGGGCCTGAGAAACACTGAAGCTTTCTTT. The chain employs TRBV6-2 or TRBV6-3 and TRBJ1-1, with 8 bases aligning to TRBD1. This CDR3 region has 15 residues. From germline, CDR1 is MNHEY and CDR2 SVGEGT. The ends lost 6 bases at V and 2 bases at J; junction bases unmatched: 8.

This chain uses TRBV18 with TRBJ2-7; D is perhaps TRBD2 (6 bases). V was cut by 1 base and J by 5 bases, with 12 bases left in between. Looked up from germline, CDR1 is KGHSH and CDR2 is LQKENI. This CDR3 is built from 14 residues. DNA for the CDR3: TGTGCCAGCTCACCACTGGAGGGTAGCGACGAGCAGTACTTC. Its translation: CASSPLEGSDEQYF.

This clone was picked up a small number of times. This chain uses TRBV7-9 with TRBJ1-1; D perhaps matches TRBD1 (5 bases). CDR1 is SEHNR, CDR2 FQNEAQ, per germline (reference sequence). Trimming shortened V by 5 bases and J by 4 bases, and 11 bases separated the two germline ends. The CDR3 is made up of 13 amino acids. CDR3 nucleotide sequence: TGTGCCAGCAGCCTCCGGGGGGGCACTGAAGCTTTCTTT. Its translation is CASSLRGGTEAFF.

This chain's CDR3 is CASSAGQRVGYTF. The CDR3 DNA reads as TGTGCCAGCTCAGCTGGCCAGAGGGTTGGCTACACCTTC. The chain is built from TRBV18 and TRBJ1-2, with D unclear. Trimming took 5 bases from V and 7 from J, leaving 14 bases between them. Germline CDR1 reads KGHSH; CDR2 reads LQKENI. The CDR3 has 13 residues.

The rearrangement uses TRBV4-3 and TRBJ2-3, with TRBD1 as a possible D gene (6 bases). Between the trimmed V and J ends, which lost 0 bases and 11 bases, there was a span of 12 bases. Germline V gene sequence: CDR1 LGHNA, CDR2 YSLEER. CDR3 length equals 13 residues. The CDR3 region is CASSQEPGQGQYF. As DNA, the CDR3 is TGCGCCAGCAGCCAAGAACCGGGACAAGGGCAGTATTTT.

The rearrangement uses TRBV9 and TRBJ2-3; 9 nucleotides agree with TRBD1. This CDR3 has 15 residues. Germline CDR1 is SGDLS and CDR2 is YYNGEE. The ends lost 3 bases at V and 1 base at J; junction bases unmatched: 3. CDR3 protein: CASSGDRARTDTQYF. The CDR3 DNA follows: TGTGCCAGCAGCGGGGACAGGGCCCGCACAGATACGCAGTATTTT.

J is TRBJ1-2 and V is TRBV5-1; TRBD1 is a possible D gene (5 bases). V was pared by 2 bases and J by 3 bases, with 11 bases between. There are 14 residues in the CDR3. CDR1 is SGHRS and CDR2 is YFSETQ in the germline V gene. The CDR3 DNA reads as TGCGCCAGCAGCTTTACGGGGGGTGACTATGGCTACACCTTC. Protein sequence: CASSFTGGDYGYTF.

This clone has only one observation. The gene calls are TRBV28 and TRBJ2-1; 9 bases fit TRBD2. Trimming at V came to 4 bases and at J to 7 bases, leaving 8 bases not matched to a gene. The CDR3 has 15 amino acids. CDR1 is MDHEN, CDR2 SYDVKM, per germline. CDR3 nucleotide sequence: TGTGCCAGCAGTTCTGCGGGAGGGCCGGGTAATGAGCAGTTCTTC. It specifies CASSSAGGPGNEQFF. Based on the CDR3 plus reference TRBV28 and TRBJ2-1, the full variable domain is DVKVTQSSRYLVKRTGEKVFLECVQDMDHENMFWYRQDPGLGLRLIYFSYDVKMKEKGDIPEGYSVSREKKERFSLILESASTNQTSMYLCASSSAGGPGNEQFFGPGTRLTVL.

The chain has TRBV19 and TRBJ1-2; D uncertain. Per germline, CDR1 LNHDA and CDR2 SQIVND (reference sequence). This CDR3 is 13 amino acids long. V was shortened by 3 bases and J by 6 bases, with 11 bases between the two germline ends. The CDR3 DNA sequence: TGTGCCAGTAGTATGATACAGATGGATGGCTACACCTTC. It encodes CASSMIQMDGYTF.

V and J are TRBV7-6 and TRBJ2-7; 14 bases match TRBD2. This CDR3 is 16 amino acids long. Germline V gene data show CDR1 as SGHVS and CDR2 as FNYEAQ. The V and J ends lost 1 base and 3 bases, in that order; junction bases with no gene match: 2. The CDR3, as DNA: TGTGCCAGCAGCTTAGGACTAGCGGGAGGGGTCTACGAGCAGTACTTC. Its translation is CASSLGLAGGVYEQYF.

The V and J genes are TRBV7-9 and TRBJ2-1; 11 nucleotides align to TRBD2. J lost 7 bases, V lost 1 base, and 3 bases had no gene match. The CDR3 runs 15 residues. Germline assignment: CDR1 SEHNR and CDR2 FQNEAQ (reference sequence). The DNA of the CDR3 is TGTGCCAGCAGCTTAGGGCCTAGCGGGAGGAATGAGCAGTTCTTC. Its protein product is CASSLGPSGRNEQFF.

This clone was detected a few times. Here the CDR3 reads CASSSWTAGIGTEAFF. The CDR3, as DNA: TGTGCCAGCAGTTCGTGGACGGCGGGTATAGGCACTGAAGCTTTCTTT. The chain couples TRBV27 to TRBJ1-1; D is unresolved. CDR1 is MNHEY, CDR2 SMNVEV, per germline (reference sequence). V was cut by 4 bases and J by 4 bases, with 19 bases left in between. The CDR3 sequence is 16 residues long.

The chain has TRBV28 and TRBJ2-1; TRBD1 might be the D (5 bases). The CDR3 length is 14 residues. V was trimmed by 10 bases and J by 4 bases, leaving 17 bases between them. Germline V gives CDR1 MDHEN, CDR2 SYDVKM. DNA of the CDR3: TGTGCCACCCTTGGGGCGCTCCCTTACAATGAGCAGTTCTTC. It translates to CATLGALPYNEQFF.

The chain combines TRBV25-1 with TRBJ1-2; weak D call: TRBD1 (6 bases). V lost 3 bases and J lost 5, with 16 bases in between. CDR1 and CDR2 (germline): MGHDK, SYGVNS. The length of the CDR3 is 15 residues. Here the CDR3 reads CASSDWEQGLYGYTF. The CDR3 coding sequence is TGTGCCAGCAGTGACTGGGAGCAGGGGCTTTATGGCTACACCTTC.

This chain connects TRBV18 to TRBJ2-3, with a possible D match to TRBD2 (5 bases). The germline V gene encodes CDR1 KGHSH and CDR2 LQKENI. V was clipped by 2 bases and J by 3 bases, with 12 bases between them. This CDR3 comprises 15 residues. The CDR3 DNA reads TGTGCCAGCTCACCATTCTTAGCGCAGACAGATACGCAGTATTTT. Its translation: CASSPFLAQTDTQYF.

V and J are TRBV29-1 and TRBJ1-2; TRBD1 aligns across 9 bases. Trimming at V came to 6 bases and at J to 7 bases, leaving 12 bases not matched to a gene. Germline loops: CDR1 SQVTM, CDR2 ANQGSEA. The CDR3 length is 14 residues. The CDR3 DNA is TGCAGCGTCGCCGCGAGGACAGGGGCTTCTGGCTACACCTTC. Protein product: CSVAARTGASGYTF.

CDR3 amino acids: CASSRGQGLTYGYTF. CDR3 sequence (DNA): TGTGCCAGCAGCAGAGGTCAGGGTCTTACGTATGGCTACACCTTC. The genes are TRBV6-5 and TRBJ1-2, with D maybe TRBD1 (5 bases). CDR1 and CDR2 (germline): MNHEY, SVGAGI. V was shortened by 6 bases and J by 5 bases, with 19 bases between the two germline ends. CDR3 length equals 15 residues.